This T cell receptor beta chain originates from a study of T-cell reconstitution after alpha-beta-depleted transplantation in children. Using unique molecular identifiers, the investigators prepared the TCRbeta library. Via MiXCR, TCRdb re-called the PCR reads, giving one row per CDR3 protein. The sample yields around 480,000 distinct CDR3 sequences, approximately 32% seen once. The CDR3 spans 14 residues. Looked up from germline, CDR1 is MNHEY and CDR2 is SMNVEV (reference sequence). V was clipped by 10 bases and J by 4 bases, with 19 bases between them. This chain links TRBV27 with TRBJ2-5, with TRBD1 as a possible D gene (8 bases). This receptor was obtained from a human donor who donated a stem cell graft to a child with aplastic anemia. Sequenced here: PBMCs from the stem cell graft donor, sampled from the stem cell graft. DNA for the CDR3: TGTGCCACCGGGGGGACAGGATTAGGAGAGACCCAGTACTTC. Translation: CATGGTGLGETQYF.